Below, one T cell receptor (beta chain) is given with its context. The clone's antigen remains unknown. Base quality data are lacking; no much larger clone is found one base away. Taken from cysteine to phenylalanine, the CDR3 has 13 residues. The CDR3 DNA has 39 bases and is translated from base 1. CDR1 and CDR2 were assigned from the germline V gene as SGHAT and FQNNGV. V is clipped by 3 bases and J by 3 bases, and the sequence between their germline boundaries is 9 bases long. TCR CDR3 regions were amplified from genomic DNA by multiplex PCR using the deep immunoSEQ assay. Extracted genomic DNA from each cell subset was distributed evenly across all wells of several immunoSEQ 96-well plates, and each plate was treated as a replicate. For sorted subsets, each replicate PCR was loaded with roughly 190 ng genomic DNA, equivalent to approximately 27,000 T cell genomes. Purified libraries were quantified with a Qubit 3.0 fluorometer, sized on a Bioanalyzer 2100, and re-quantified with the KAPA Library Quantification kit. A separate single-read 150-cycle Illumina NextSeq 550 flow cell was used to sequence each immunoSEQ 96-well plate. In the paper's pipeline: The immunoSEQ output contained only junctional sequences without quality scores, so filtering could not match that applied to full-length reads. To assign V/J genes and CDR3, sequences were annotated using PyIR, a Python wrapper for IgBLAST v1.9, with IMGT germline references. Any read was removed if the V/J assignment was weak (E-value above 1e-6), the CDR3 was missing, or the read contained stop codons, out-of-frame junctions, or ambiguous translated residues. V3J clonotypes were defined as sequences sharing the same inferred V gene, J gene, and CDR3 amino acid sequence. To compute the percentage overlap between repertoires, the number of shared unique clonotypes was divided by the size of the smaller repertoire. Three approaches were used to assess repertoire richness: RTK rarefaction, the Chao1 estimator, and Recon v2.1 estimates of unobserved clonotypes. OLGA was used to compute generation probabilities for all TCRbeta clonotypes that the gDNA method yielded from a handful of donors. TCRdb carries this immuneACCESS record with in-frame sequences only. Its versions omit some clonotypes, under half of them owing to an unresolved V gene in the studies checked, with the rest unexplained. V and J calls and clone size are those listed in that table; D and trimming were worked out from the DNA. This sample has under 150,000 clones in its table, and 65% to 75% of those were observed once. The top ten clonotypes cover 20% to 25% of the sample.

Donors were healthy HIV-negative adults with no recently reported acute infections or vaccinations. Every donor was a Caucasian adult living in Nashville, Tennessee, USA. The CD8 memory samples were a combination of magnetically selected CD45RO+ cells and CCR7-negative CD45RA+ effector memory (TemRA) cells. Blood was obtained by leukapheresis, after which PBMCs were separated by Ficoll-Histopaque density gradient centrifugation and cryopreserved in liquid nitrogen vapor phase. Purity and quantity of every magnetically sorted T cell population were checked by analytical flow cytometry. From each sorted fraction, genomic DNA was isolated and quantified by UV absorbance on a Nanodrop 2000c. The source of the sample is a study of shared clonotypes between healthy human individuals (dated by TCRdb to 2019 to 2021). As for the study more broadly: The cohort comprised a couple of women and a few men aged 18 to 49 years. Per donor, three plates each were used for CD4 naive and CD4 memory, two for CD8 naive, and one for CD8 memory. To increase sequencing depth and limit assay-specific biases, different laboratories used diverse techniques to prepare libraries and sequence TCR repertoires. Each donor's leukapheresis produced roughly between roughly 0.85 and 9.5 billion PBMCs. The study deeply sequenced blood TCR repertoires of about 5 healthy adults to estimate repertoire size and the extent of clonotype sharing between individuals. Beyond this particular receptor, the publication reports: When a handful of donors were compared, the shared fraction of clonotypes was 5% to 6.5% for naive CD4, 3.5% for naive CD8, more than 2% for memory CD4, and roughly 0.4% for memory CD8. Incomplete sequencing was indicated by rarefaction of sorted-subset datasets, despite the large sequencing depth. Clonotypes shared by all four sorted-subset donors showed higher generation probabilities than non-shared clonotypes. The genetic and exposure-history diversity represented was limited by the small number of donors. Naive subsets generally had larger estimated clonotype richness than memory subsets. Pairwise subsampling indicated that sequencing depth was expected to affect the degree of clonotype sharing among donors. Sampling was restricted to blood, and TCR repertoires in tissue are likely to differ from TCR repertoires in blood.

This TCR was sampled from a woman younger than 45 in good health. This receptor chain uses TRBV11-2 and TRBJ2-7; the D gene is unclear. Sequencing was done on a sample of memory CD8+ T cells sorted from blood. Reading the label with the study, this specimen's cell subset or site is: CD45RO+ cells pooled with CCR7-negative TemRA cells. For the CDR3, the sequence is CASSFDPLYEQYF. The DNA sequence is TGTGCCAGCAGCTTCGACCCCCTCTACGAGCAGTACTTC.